The rows below give T cell receptor beta chains drawn from one sample of a study of naive and memory T cell subsets. Using its own MiXCR run on the UMI-ligation and nested PCR reads, TCRdb lists one record per CDR3 protein. This repertoire shows tens of thousands of distinct CDR3 sequences, 10% to 15% found once; its top ten account for 20% to 25%. The sequenced sample consisted of effector memory CD4+ T cells from blood. Receptors originate from a human donor in good health. CDR3s include the opening cysteine and the closing phenylalanine or tryptophan. The order of the fields is clone size, J gene, V gene, D gene, CDR3 protein, CDR3 DNA. The D gene is left open where the match is weak. Expanded clones get a size class; other rows say once, few or many, or leave the size out.

>medium-sized|TRBJ2-5|TRBV5-4|TRBD2
CASSLAPLGGETQYF
TGTGCCAGCAGCTTGGCCCCCTTGGGAGGGGAGACCCAGTACTTC
>NA|TRBJ2-3|TRBV6-5|NA
CASSYSVSRADTQYF
TGTGCCAGCAGTTACTCGGTTTCCAGGGCGGATACGCAGTATTTT
>NA|TRBJ1-5|TRBV18|TRBD1
CASSGGQGVDQPQHF
TGTGCCAGCTCTGGGGGACAGGGCGTCGATCAGCCCCAGCATTTT
>NA|TRBJ2-4|TRBV20-1|NA
CSARDQAGNIQYF
TGCAGTGCTAGAGACCAGGCGGGAAACATTCAGTACTTC
>NA|TRBJ2-5|TRBV6-2/TRBV6-3|NA
CASKYLEFQETQYF
TGTGCCAGCAAATATCTCGAGTTCCAAGAGACCCAGTACTTC
>NA|TRBJ1-1|TRBV4-1|NA
CASSPRGRDTEAFF
TGCGCCAGCAGCCCCCGTGGGAGGGACACTGAAGCGTTCTTT
>medium-sized|TRBJ2-7|TRBV7-2|NA
CASSLGLHSYEQYF
TGTGCCAGCAGCTTAGGGCTTCATTCCTACGAGCAGTACTTC
>NA|TRBJ2-7|TRBV29-1|TRBD1
CSVRTGTGPSYEQYF
TGCAGCGTTCGAACCGGGACAGGGCCCTCCTACGAGCAGTACTTC
>NA|TRBJ2-5|TRBV12-3/TRBV12-4|TRBD1
CASSFSDREKETQYF
TGTGCCAGCAGTTTTAGTGACAGGGAGAAGGAGACCCAGTACTTC
>few|TRBJ1-3|TRBV18|NA
CASSRTASGNTIYF
TGTGCCAGCTCAAGGACAGCCTCTGGAAACACCATATATTTT
>NA|TRBJ1-5|TRBV10-3|TRBD1
CAISETGGWNQPQHF
TGTGCCATCAGCGAGACAGGGGGCTGGAATCAGCCCCAGCATTTT
>few|TRBJ2-1|TRBV6-1|TRBD2
CASSEPGLAGVGSYNEQFF
TGTGCCAGCAGTGAACCGGGACTAGCGGGAGTTGGCTCCTACAATGAGCAGTTCTTC
>many|TRBJ2-5|TRBV14|NA
CASSQVFGLGETQYF
TGTGCCAGCAGCCAAGTCTTCGGGTTGGGAGAGACCCAGTACTTC
>NA|TRBJ2-3|TRBV29-1|TRBD2
CSVEGSGRSWGTDTQYF
TGCAGCGTTGAGGGTAGCGGGAGGTCTTGGGGCACAGATACGCAGTATTTT
>NA|TRBJ2-1|TRBV20-1|TRBD2
CSAKLAGSYNEQFF
TGCAGTGCTAAGCTAGCGGGCTCCTACAATGAGCAGTTCTTC
>many|TRBJ2-7|TRBV5-1|NA
CASSSAGAGQGLREQYF
TGCGCCAGCAGCAGCGCGGGGGCAGGACAGGGTTTGCGCGAGCAGTACTTC
>NA|TRBJ2-1|TRBV7-9|NA
CASSLDRLRYNEQFF
TGTGCCAGCAGCTTAGACAGGTTACGCTACAATGAGCAGTTCTTC
>NA|TRBJ2-1|TRBV6-6|NA
CASSQSRYNEQFF
TGTGCCAGCAGTCAGTCTAGATACAATGAGCAGTTCTTC
>NA|TRBJ2-7|TRBV7-8|NA
CASTAGGTYEQYF
TGTGCCAGCACCGCAGGGGGGACCTACGAGCAGTACTTC
>many|TRBJ1-3|TRBV2|TRBD1
CASTGQGAQTGNTIYF
TGTGCCAGCACAGGACAGGGGGCGCAAACAGGAAACACCATATATTTT
>few|TRBJ2-7|TRBV7-3|TRBD1
CASSPNRGSVGEQYF
TGTGCCAGCAGCCCAAACAGGGGGTCTGTGGGGGAGCAGTACTTC
>few|TRBJ2-7|TRBV2|TRBD2
CASSEGLAGEQYF
TGTGCCAGCAGTGAAGGTCTAGCGGGAGAGCAGTACTTC
>medium-sized|TRBJ2-3|TRBV7-2|TRBD2
CASSPRPGTSATDTQYF
TGTGCCAGCAGCCCCCGGCCCGGGACTAGCGCCACAGATACGCAGTATTTT
>few|TRBJ2-1|TRBV11-3|TRBD2
CASSLGWLAGGGDYNEQFF
TGTGCCAGCAGCTTAGGTTGGCTAGCGGGAGGGGGGGATTACAATGAGCAGTTCTTC
>NA|TRBJ2-6|TRBV12-3/TRBV12-4|NA
CASTPGANVLTF
TGTGCCAGCACGCCTGGGGCCAACGTCCTGACTTTC
>few|TRBJ2-4|TRBV27|NA
CASSRTGVPNIQYF
TGTGCCAGCAGTCGGACGGGCGTTCCTAACATTCAGTACTTC
>NA|TRBJ1-2|TRBV28|NA
CASTDQMGAYGYTF
TGTGCCAGCACCGACCAAATGGGGGCCTATGGCTACACCTTC
>few|TRBJ1-2|TRBV7-2|TRBD1
CASSLRRTGGHGYTF
TGTGCCAGCAGCTTACGGCGAACAGGGGGCCATGGCTACACCTTC
>few|TRBJ2-3|TRBV7-3|NA
CASSLGGLEDTQYF
TGTGCCAGCAGCTTAGGGGGCCTCGAAGATACGCAGTATTTT
>NA|TRBJ2-7|TRBV11-3|NA
CASSLQGISYEQYF
TGTGCCAGCAGCTTACAGGGCATCTCCTACGAGCAGTACTTC
>NA|TRBJ1-1|TRBV2|NA
CASRKWQAVTEAFF
TGTGCCAGCAGGAAGTGGCAGGCGGTCACTGAAGCTTTCTTT
>NA|TRBJ2-1|TRBV5-5|NA
CASSLADNEQFF
TGTGCCAGCAGCTTGGCGGACAATGAGCAGTTCTTC
>NA|TRBJ1-4|TRBV11-2|TRBD1
CASSVGQGTRMLFF
TGTGCCAGCAGCGTGGGACAGGGTACCCGTATGCTGTTTTTT
>NA|TRBJ1-6|TRBV27|NA
CASSLSTDTYSPLHF
TGTGCCAGCAGTTTATCTACGGACACCTATTCACCCCTCCACTTT
>NA|TRBJ2-3|TRBV9|TRBD2
CASSVLTSGSTDTQYF
TGTGCCAGCAGCGTACTAACTAGCGGCAGCACAGATACGCAGTATTTT
>NA|TRBJ2-2|TRBV24-1|TRBD2
CATSTSGRTGELFF
TGTGCCACCAGCACTAGCGGGCGTACCGGGGAGCTGTTTTTT
>many|TRBJ2-1|TRBV6-2/TRBV6-3|NA
CASRPPQAAGDNEQFF
TGTGCCAGCAGACCGCCTCAGGCGGCAGGGGACAATGAGCAGTTCTTC
>many|TRBJ2-7|TRBV5-1|NA
CASSLAGASSYEQYF
TGCGCCAGCAGCTTGGCCGGGGCCAGCTCCTACGAGCAGTACTTC
>many|TRBJ1-5|TRBV7-2|NA
CASSTGPGVGQPQHF
TGTGCCAGCAGCACGGGGCCAGGGGTTGGCCAGCCCCAGCATTTT
>many|TRBJ1-5|TRBV6-5|NA
CASSSQGYNQPQHF
TGTGCCAGCAGTTCACAGGGTTACAATCAGCCCCAGCATTTT
>few|TRBJ2-1|TRBV7-2|TRBD2
CASRSTSGNNEQFF
TGTGCCAGCAGGTCAACTAGCGGAAACAATGAGCAGTTCTTC
>NA|TRBJ1-1|TRBV24-1|TRBD1
CATRQGFNTEAFF
TGTGCCACCCGACAGGGATTTAACACTGAAGCTTTCTTT
>NA|TRBJ1-2|TRBV20-1|NA
CSARDLLTRGRRINYGYTF
TGCAGTGCTAGAGATCTGTTGACAAGGGGGAGGCGGATTAACTATGGCTACACCTTC
>many|TRBJ1-5|TRBV6-2/TRBV6-3|NA
CASSYGDTRWGNQPQHF
TGTGCCAGCAGTTACGGGGACACCCGATGGGGGAATCAGCCCCAGCATTTT
>medium-sized|TRBJ2-3|TRBV15|NA
CATSREGLPTDTQYF
TGTGCCACCAGCAGAGAAGGACTCCCCACAGATACGCAGTATTTT